The next 28 T cell receptor beta chains were all read from a single sample in a study of regulatory T cells in long-lasting Graves disease. This sample's time point: newly diagnosed GD, antithyroid drugs for less than 3 months. Isolated PBMC RNA provided the starting material for the TCR library. iRepertoire HTBI primers and Arm-PCR of CDR3 regions built TCR beta libraries. One entry per CDR3 protein, called by TCRdb with MiXCR from the multiplex PCR reads. The data contain roughly 610,000 distinct CDR3 sequences, less than 20% of them singletons. The sample was also reused in another study, on T cells in Graves' hyperthyroidism and ophthalmopathy.

This sample comprised peripheral blood mononuclear cells (PBMCs), obtained at new diagnosis, from a patient treated with antithyroid drugs. These receptors all stem from a woman in her thirties with Graves disease.

The chain carries TRBV19 and TRBJ1-1, with a weak D call TRBD1 (5 bases). The CDR3 has 13 amino acids. From germline, CDR1 is LNHDA and CDR2 SQIVND (reference sequence). Trimming removed 0 bases from V and 9 bases from J, with 11 bases in between. CDR3 amino acids: CASSIDGGVQAFF. CDR3 DNA sequence: TGTGCCAGTAGTATAGATGGGGGGGTACAAGCTTTCTTT. Looking up the rest from reference TRBV19 and TRBJ1-1 gives the full variable domain: DGGITQSPKYLFRKEGQNVTLSCEQNLNHDAMYWYRQDPGQGLRLIYYSQIVNDFQKGDIAEGYSVSREKKESFPLTVTSAQKNPTAFYLCASSIDGGVQAFFGQGTRLTVV.

The CDR3, as DNA: TGTGCCACCGCCAGCACAGATACGCAGTATTTT. Protein sequence: CATASTDTQYF. The rearrangement links TRBV10-3 to TRBJ2-3; D is unresolved. Germline V lookup: CDR1 ENHRY, CDR2 SYGVKD. Between the trimmed V and J ends, which lost 10 bases and 0 bases, there was a span of 5 bases. This CDR3 contains 11 residues.

This clonotype has a count of ten or more. V is TRBV11-2 and J is TRBJ2-1; 7 bases match TRBD2. The ends lost 5 bases at V and 7 bases at J; junction bases unmatched: 8. The CDR3 is made up of 14 amino acids. CDR1 is SGHAT and CDR2 is FQNNGV in the germline V gene. The DNA of the CDR3 is TGTGCCAGCAGCGCCCCGGGGAGGGGAAATGAGCAGTTCTTC. Its protein product is CASSAPGRGNEQFF.

The rearrangement joins TRBV18 to TRBJ2-1; 7 bases line up with TRBD1. Germline CDR1 is KGHSH and CDR2 is LQKENI. With V trimmed by 0 bases and J by 0 bases, 5 bases remained unmatched. This CDR3 comprises 17 residues. The CDR3 spells CASSPPTGTRSYNEQFF. The DNA of the CDR3 is TGTGCCAGCTCACCACCGACAGGGACCCGCTCCTACAATGAGCAGTTCTTC.

In its sample, this clonotype was seen many times. The chain is built from TRBV7-2 and TRBJ1-2; D call uncertain. Germline V gene data show CDR1 as SGHTA and CDR2 as FQGNSA. The V and J ends lost 5 bases and 4 bases respectively, with 17 bases between them. The CDR3 has 15 amino acids. The CDR3 loop is CASSLGEVVGYGYTF. DNA of the CDR3: TGTGCCAGCAGCCTGGGAGAGGTAGTCGGCTATGGCTACACCTTC.

This clonotype was detected many times. V gene TRBV7-2 combines with J gene TRBJ2-1, with 7 nucleotides matching TRBD2. This CDR3 spans 13 amino acids. The ends lost 5 bases at V and 15 bases at J; junction bases unmatched: 13. From germline, CDR1 is SGHTA and CDR2 FQGNSA. The CDR3 nucleotides read TGTGCCAGCAGCGCCCACCAAGCGGGGCGCCGGTTCTTC. As protein: CASSAHQAGRRFF.

This clonotype was found many times. The chain combines TRBV7-9 with TRBJ1-5; 7 bases match TRBD1. Germline V gives CDR1 SEHNR, CDR2 FQNEAQ (reference sequence). V trimming: 5 bases; J trimming: 4 bases; junction bases outside the gene matches: 14. This CDR3 region has 17 residues. The CDR3 sequence is CASSPLGGGTDNQPQHF. CDR3 coding DNA: TGTGCCAGCAGCCCCCTGGGGGGTGGGACAGATAATCAGCCCCAGCATTTT.

This clonotype was observed at least ten times. The chain recombines TRBV9 with TRBJ2-3; D may be TRBD2 (5 bases). V shed 0 bases and J shed 6 bases, with 8 bases lying between them. The germline V gene has CDR1 SGDLS and CDR2 YYNGEE. The length of the CDR3 is 13 residues. CDR3 in amino acids: CASSVVGVDTQYF. CDR3 coding DNA: TGTGCCAGCAGCGTAGTCGGGGTCGATACGCAGTATTTT.

The table lists this clonotype with many counts. This chain uses TRBV6-1 with TRBJ1-3; D not certain. This CDR3 is built from 14 residues. The germline V and J ends were trimmed by 0 bases and 7 bases, with 10 bases remaining between them. From germline, CDR1 is MNHNS and CDR2 SASEGT. DNA for the CDR3: TGTGCCAGCAGTGAAGCGGACCCGCGGAACACCATATATTTT. Translating gives CASSEADPRNTIYF.

Regarding this clonotype: In this CDR3 the conserved last residue, phenylalanine or tryptophan, is missing, so a read error is likely. CDR3 protein: CASSYSKAGGAGNSPLHL. CDR3 sequence (DNA): TGTGCCAGCAGTTACTCGAAGGCAGGGGGCGCCGGGAATTCACCCCTCCACTTA. The V gene is TRBV6-5, the J gene TRBJ1-6, with 8 nucleotides matching TRBD1. V lost 0 bases, J lost 7 bases, and 11 bases stayed unmatched. The CDR3 is 18 amino acids. Germline V CDR1 and CDR2: MNHEY, SVGAGI.

The chain combines TRBV4-1 with TRBJ1-6, with unresolved D. The CDR3 is made up of 16 amino acids. Trimming removed 1 base from V and 3 bases from J, with 10 bases in between. The germline CDR1 and CDR2 sequences are MGHRA and YSYEKL. This CDR3 reads CASSQGGSNYNSPLHF. The CDR3 DNA reads as TGCGCCAGCAGCCAAGGTGGGAGTAACTATAATTCACCCCTCCACTTT.

The V call is TRBV6-1, the J call TRBJ2-1, with D perhaps assigned TRBD1 or TRBD2 (5 bases each). CDR1 is MNHNS, CDR2 SASEGT, per germline. Trimming took off 6 bases at V and 7 bases at J, with 16 bases between the two ends. The CDR3 runs to 14 residues. The CDR3 reads CASSRDGVGNEQFF. CDR3 nucleotides: TGTGCCAGCAGCAGGGACGGAGTTGGAAATGAGCAGTTCTTC.

This clonotype has at least ten counts. V and J are TRBV6-1 and TRBJ1-1, with D tentatively TRBD1 (5 bases). The germline V gene has CDR1 MNHNS and CDR2 SASEGT. The CDR3 length is 15 residues. Deletions cut 2 bases from V and 1 base from J, with 11 bases between. CDR3 DNA: TGTGCCAGCAGTGAATGGGGACGGAAGAACACTGAAGCTTTCTTT. Translating it yields CASSEWGRKNTEAFF.

There are a few counts of this clonotype. The rearrangement links TRBV7-2 to TRBJ2-5; weak D call: TRBD2 (5 bases). The length of the CDR3 is 13 residues. Trimming removed 2 bases from V and 7 bases from J, with 11 bases in between. CDR1 is SGHTA, CDR2 FQGNSA, per germline. The CDR3 region has the DNA TGTGCCAGCAGCTTACAGGTCCGGGGGACCCAGTACTTC. Its protein is CASSLQVRGTQYF.

V usage is TRBV29-1 and J usage is TRBJ1-3; D gene unclear. With 5 bases removed from V and 3 bases from J, the gap between germline ends came to 11 bases. The CDR3 runs 13 residues. Germline V lookup: CDR1 SQVTM, CDR2 ANQGSEA. CDR3 bases: TGCAGCGTTCGGTGGGCAGGTGGAAACACCATATATTTT. It translates to CSVRWAGGNTIYF. The entire variable domain, with the rest obtained from reference TRBV29-1 and TRBJ1-3, is as follows: SAVISQKPSRDICQRGTSLTIQCQVDSQVTMMFWYRQQPGQSLTLIATANQGSEATYESGFVIDKFPISRPNLTFSTLTVSNMSPEDSSIYLCSVRWAGGNTIYFGEGSWLTVV.

Here the CDR3 reads CASSLQGLGLADEQYF. As DNA, the CDR3 is TGCGCCAGCAGCTTGCAGGGACTCGGACTAGCCGACGAGCAGTACTTC. The rearrangement links TRBV5-1 to TRBJ2-7, with 8 bases lining up with TRBD2. Germline CDR1 SGHRS, CDR2 YFSETQ. The CDR3 totals 16 residues. Unmatched junction bases numbered 11, after V lost 1 base and J lost 5 bases.

The chain couples TRBV27 to TRBJ1-2; D may be TRBD1 (6 bases). CDR1 is MNHEY and CDR2 is SMNVEV in the germline V gene (reference sequence). The CDR3 contains 16 residues. With 4 bases removed from V and 0 bases from J, the gap between germline ends came to 15 bases. The CDR3 DNA follows: TGTGCCAGCAGTTCCGGACAGCCCTTAGCTAACTATGGCTACACCTTC. It specifies CASSSGQPLANYGYTF.

In its sample, this clonotype was seen a few times. The V call is TRBV20-1, the J call TRBJ2-2; TRBD2 is a possible D gene (6 bases). The V and J ends lost 0 bases and 5 bases respectively, with 16 bases between them. Germline V CDR1 and CDR2: DFQATT, SNEGSKA (reference sequence). The CDR3 covers 16 residues. The CDR3 is CSARDGGELKTGELFF. CDR3 nucleotide sequence: TGCAGTGCTAGAGATGGCGGGGAACTAAAGACCGGGGAGCTGTTTTTT.

Only a few counts were recorded for this clonotype. The J gene is TRBJ2-7, the V gene TRBV28, with D uncertain. The CDR3 totals 12 residues. Trimming removed 7 bases from V and 3 bases from J, with 10 bases in between. CDR1 and CDR2 (germline): MDHEN, SYDVKM. CDR3 residues: CASTDSRYEQYF. CDR3 in DNA: TGTGCCAGCACCGACTCCCGCTACGAGCAGTACTTC.

In regard to this clonotype: A much larger clone differs from this one at a single base, so this may be a read error. The chain carries TRBV2 and TRBJ2-2; 10 bases are shared with TRBD1. The CDR3 consists of 16 residues. V shed 7 bases, J shed 2 bases, and the junction held 7 bases outside the gene matches. CDR1 and CDR2 (germline): SNHLY, FYNNEI. CDR3 DNA: TGTGCCAGCATAGGGACAGGGGCGGCAAACACCGGGGAGCTGTTTTTT. It yields the protein CASIGTGAANTGELFF.

This clonotype was seen repeatedly, ten times or more. The CDR3 here is CASSLSEGPIGNIQYF. In DNA, the CDR3 is TGTGCCAGCAGCTTGTCCGAAGGACCAATAGGGAACATTCAGTACTTC. The V and J genes are TRBV11-2 and TRBJ2-4; D call uncertain. Germline loops: CDR1 SGHAT, CDR2 FQNNGV. CDR3 size: 16 residues. V lost 3 bases, J lost 7 bases, and 19 bases lay in between.

This clonotype was found a few times. A much larger clonotype is one base distant, so this may be a read error. V usage is TRBV7-9 and J usage is TRBJ2-1; D remains unclear. The CDR3 sequence is 10 residues long. V was trimmed by 1 base and J by 8 bases, leaving 0 bases between them. Looked up from germline, CDR1 is SEHNR and CDR2 is FQNEAQ (reference sequence). The CDR3 DNA reads as TGTGCCAGCAGCTTAGATGAGCAGTTCTTC. This sequence encodes CASSLDEQFF.

This clonotype has just a few counts. The chain has TRBV27 and TRBJ2-2; 8 nucleotides agree with TRBD2. This CDR3 has 15 residues. V shed 3 bases, J shed 6 bases, and the junction held 6 bases outside the gene matches. Germline lookup yields CDR1 MNHEY and CDR2 SMNVEV (reference sequence). Here the CDR3 DNA reads TGTGCCAGCAGTTTTGGTCGGGAGGGCCCCGGGGAGCTGTTTTTT. It codes for CASSFGREGPGELFF.

About this clonotype: A much larger clone differs by one base, so this may be a read error. The chain is built from TRBV5-6 and TRBJ2-7; 8 bases line up with TRBD2. Germline CDR1 reads SGHDT; CDR2 reads YYEEEE. The CDR3 is made up of 16 amino acids. CDR3 in DNA: TGTGCCAGCAGCATCGGACTAGCTGCCAAGTCCTACGGGCAGTACTTC. Its protein is CASSIGLAAKSYGQYF.

The chain employs TRBV20-1 and TRBJ2-7; TRBD1 matches at 10 bases. The CDR3 spans 16 residues. The V gene's germline CDR1 is DFQATT and CDR2 SNEGSKA (reference sequence). Trimming cost V 3 bases and J 1 base; bases outside gene matches: 9. The CDR3 DNA reads TGCAGTGCTAGGAGAGGCCCGGGACAGGGGTCCTACGAGCAGTACTTC. This sequence encodes CSARRGPGQGSYEQYF.

This clonotype was seen a few times. The chain recombines TRBV20-1 with TRBJ1-5; TRBD1 aligns across 7 bases. Germline values: CDR1 DFQATT, CDR2 SNEGSKA (reference sequence). V was pared by 5 bases and J by 3 bases, with 13 bases of the junction left unmatched. The CDR3 consists of 16 residues. The CDR3 region is CSAGVNFDRANQPQHF. CDR3 in DNA: TGCAGTGCTGGAGTGAATTTCGACAGGGCCAATCAGCCCCAGCATTTT.

The chain employs TRBV7-2 and TRBJ2-4; D is perhaps TRBD1 (5 bases). CDR1 SGHTA and CDR2 FQGNSA come from the germline V gene. V lost 2 bases and J 2 bases, leaving 22 bases between the germline ends. The length of the CDR3 is 19 residues. The CDR3 loop reads CASSLRTKPVDGTKNIQYF. In DNA form, the CDR3 reads TGTGCCAGCAGCTTAAGGACAAAACCTGTAGACGGAACCAAAAACATTCAGTACTTC.

This clonotype was recorded many times. The rearrangement links TRBV20-1 to TRBJ1-1, with D tentatively TRBD1 (6 bases). From germline, CDR1 is DFQATT and CDR2 SNEGSKA (reference sequence). The V and J ends lost 4 bases and 3 bases respectively, with 12 bases between them. This CDR3 is built from 13 residues. The CDR3 sequence: CSAKGGGDTEAFF. The CDR3 nucleotides read TGCAGTGCTAAAGGGGGGGGGGACACTGAAGCTTTCTTT.